The entry below gives a single T cell receptor (beta chain) sequence along with its context. Germline loops: CDR1 MNHGY, CDR2 SAAAGT. This CDR3 is 16 amino acids long. Trimming took off 6 bases at V and 3 bases at J, with 18 bases between the two ends. The record originates from a study of blood T cell repertoires in COVID-19. The wider study: From the United States, Italy and Spain came samples of acute and convalescent COVID-19.

Some clones are missing from TCRdb's copy, which holds only in-frame ones; the method was immunoSEQ multiplex PCR. The sample consists of about 270,000 clones, about 90% of them appearing once. Participants spanned ages 18 to 89 years and resided in 20 to 25 US areas. Participant-given clinical history determined each cohort assignment. The receptor was derived from a woman aged 30 to 39 with acute COVID-19. The chain uses TRBV6-8 and TRBJ2-1; D unresolved. Specimen: PBMCs or T cells enriched from blood (not recorded which). As DNA, the CDR3 is TGTGCCAGCAGGTTCCTGTCGCCCCTACTCTACAATGAGCAGTTCTTC. Translation gives CASRFLSPLLYNEQFF.